Reported below is one TCR beta chain. Its antigen is as yet unknown. The sample comes from a study of graft-versus-host responses after intestinal transplantation. The table came from immunoSEQ multiplex PCR; TCRdb's copy has only in-frame clones and leaves some out. The data show roughly 97,000 clones, roughly 91% seen once. The CDR3 consists of 15 residues. Per the germline V gene, CDR1 is SGHRS and CDR2 is YFSETQ. V lost 2 bases and J lost 2, with 14 bases in between. Findings and caveats of the study: Individuals carrying graft-donor T cell macrochimerism showed high graft-versus-host to host-versus-graft clonal ratios in allografts. Investigators detected GvH clones in recipient marrow, with some emerging earlier in ileum or blood.

This clonotype was sampled from a human donor who was the organ donor for an intestinal transplant. The material was unstimulated CD4+ T cells sorted from spleen or lymph node cells, obtained before transplant. The genes are TRBV5-1 and TRBJ2-7; tentative D call: TRBD2 (6 bases). For the CDR3, the DNA is TGCGCCAGCAGCTTACAGCGGGCGGATACCTACGAGCAGTACTTC. Its protein is CASSLQRADTYEQYF.